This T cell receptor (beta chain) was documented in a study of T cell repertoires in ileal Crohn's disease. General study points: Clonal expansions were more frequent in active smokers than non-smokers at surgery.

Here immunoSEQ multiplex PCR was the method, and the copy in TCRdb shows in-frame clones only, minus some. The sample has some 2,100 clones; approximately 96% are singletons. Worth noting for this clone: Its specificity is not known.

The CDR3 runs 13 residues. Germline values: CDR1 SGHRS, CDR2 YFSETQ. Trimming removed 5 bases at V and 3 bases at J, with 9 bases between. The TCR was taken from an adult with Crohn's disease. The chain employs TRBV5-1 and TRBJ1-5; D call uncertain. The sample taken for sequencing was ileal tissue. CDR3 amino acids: CASSEGNNQPQHF. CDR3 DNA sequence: TGCGCCAGCAGTGAGGGAAACAATCAGCCCCAGCATTTT.